This T cell receptor (beta chain) comes out of a study of blood T cell repertoires in COVID-19. The junction had 1 base not matched to a gene; V was cut back by 0 bases and J by 0 bases. Germline V CDR1 and CDR2: SEHNR, FQNEAQ (reference sequence). The CDR3 is made up of 17 amino acids. In the authors' methods: Reference gene primer amplification in the assay estimated nucleated cell counts. The data were produced by immunoSEQ multiplex PCR, yet TCRdb's version contains in-frame clones alone and is incomplete. The DNA gave D and trimming, while V, J and clone size come from that table. The sample consists of fewer than 400,000 clones, approximately 85% of them appearing once. Enrollees, about 18 to 90 years old, lived in 24 US areas.

The sequence came from a man in his thirties or forties who had recovered from COVID-19. This chain connects TRBV7-9 to TRBJ2-1, with 11 bases that match TRBD2. Sequenced material: PBMCs or T cells enriched from blood (not recorded which). CDR3 sequence reads: CASSLASGGVSYNEQFF. The CDR3, as DNA: TGTGCCAGCAGCTTAGCTAGCGGGGGGGTCTCCTACAATGAGCAGTTCTTC.